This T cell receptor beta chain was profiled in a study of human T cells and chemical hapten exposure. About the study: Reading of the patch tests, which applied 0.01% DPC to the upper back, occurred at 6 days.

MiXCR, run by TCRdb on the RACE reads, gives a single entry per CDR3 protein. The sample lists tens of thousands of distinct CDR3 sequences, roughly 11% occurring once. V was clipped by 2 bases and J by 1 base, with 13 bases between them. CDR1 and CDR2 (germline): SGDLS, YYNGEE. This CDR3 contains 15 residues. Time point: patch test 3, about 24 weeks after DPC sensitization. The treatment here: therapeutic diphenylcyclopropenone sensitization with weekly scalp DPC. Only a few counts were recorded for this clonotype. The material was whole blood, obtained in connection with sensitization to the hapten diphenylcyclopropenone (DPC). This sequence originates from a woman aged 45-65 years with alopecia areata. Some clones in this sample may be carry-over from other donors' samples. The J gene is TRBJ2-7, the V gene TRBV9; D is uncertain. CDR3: CASSVGPSASYEQYF. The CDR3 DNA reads TGTGCCAGCAGCGTCGGTCCCAGCGCATCCTACGAGCAGTACTTC.